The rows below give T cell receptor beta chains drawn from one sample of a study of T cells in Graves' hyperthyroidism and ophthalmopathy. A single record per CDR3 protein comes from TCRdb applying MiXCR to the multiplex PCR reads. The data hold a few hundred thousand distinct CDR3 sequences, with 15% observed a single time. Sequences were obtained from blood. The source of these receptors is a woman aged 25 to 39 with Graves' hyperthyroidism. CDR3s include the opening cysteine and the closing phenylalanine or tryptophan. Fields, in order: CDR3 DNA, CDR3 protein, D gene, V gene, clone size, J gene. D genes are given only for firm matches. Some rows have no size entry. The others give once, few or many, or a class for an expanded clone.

cdr3_nt: TGCAGTGCCAACGGACTAGCGGGAGGTTCCTACAATGAGCAGTTCTTC; cdr3_aa: CSANGLAGGSYNEQFF; d_call: TRBD2; v_call: TRBV20-1; clone_size: NA; j_call: TRBJ2-1
cdr3_nt: TGCGCCAGCAGCCCCGACAGGGTGGGGCAGTACTTC; cdr3_aa: CASSPDRVGQYF; d_call: TRBD1; v_call: TRBV5-1; clone_size: NA; j_call: TRBJ2-7
cdr3_nt: TGTGCCAGCAGCTTTGGGGGCCAAACCGGGGAGCTGTTTTTT; cdr3_aa: CASSFGGQTGELFF; d_call: NA; v_call: TRBV7-3; clone_size: NA; j_call: TRBJ2-2
cdr3_nt: TGTGCCAGCAGGGAACCCGGATTAGAAAAACTGTTTTTT; cdr3_aa: CASREPGLEKLFF; d_call: NA; v_call: TRBV3-1; clone_size: few; j_call: TRBJ1-4
cdr3_nt: TGTGCCAGCAGCCCCTCAGTGGGGGGTTACACTGAAGCTTTCTTT; cdr3_aa: CASSPSVGGYTEAFF; d_call: NA; v_call: TRBV5-8; clone_size: many; j_call: TRBJ1-1
cdr3_nt: TGTGCCAGCTCACCACGAACTACTAGCGGCACCGGGGAGCTGTTTTTT; cdr3_aa: CASSPRTTSGTGELFF; d_call: TRBD2; v_call: TRBV18; clone_size: NA; j_call: TRBJ2-2
cdr3_nt: TGCGCCAGCAGCTTGACTGAGACTCGGGCGGCCTACGAGCAGTACTTC; cdr3_aa: CASSLTETRAAYEQYF; d_call: NA; v_call: TRBV5-1; clone_size: once; j_call: TRBJ2-7
cdr3_nt: TGTGCCAGCAGTAGACTCGCAGGGGCCAATCAGCCCCAGCATTTT; cdr3_aa: CASSRLAGANQPQHF; d_call: NA; v_call: TRBV27; clone_size: few; j_call: TRBJ1-5
cdr3_nt: TGTGCCAGCAATACGGGTTCCTACGAGCAGTACTTC; cdr3_aa: CASNTGSYEQYF; d_call: NA; v_call: TRBV2; clone_size: many; j_call: TRBJ2-7
cdr3_nt: TGTGCCAGCAGCGATCCTTTCCCGGTTCGGGAGCAGTACTTC; cdr3_aa: CASSDPFPVREQYF; d_call: NA; v_call: TRBV7-8; clone_size: many; j_call: TRBJ2-7
cdr3_nt: TGTGCCAGCAGGGCGAACGCAGGGTCTGGGGCCAACGTCCTGACTTTC; cdr3_aa: CASRANAGSGANVLTF; d_call: NA; v_call: TRBV7-3; clone_size: few; j_call: TRBJ2-6
cdr3_nt: TGTGCCAGCAGCCCCGGAGGGTCGAGGGACACTGAAGCTTTCTTT; cdr3_aa: CASSPGGSRDTEAFF; d_call: NA; v_call: TRBV28; clone_size: many; j_call: TRBJ1-1
cdr3_nt: TGTGCCAGCAGCGTAGAAACGGGGGCAGACACTGAAGCTTTCTTT; cdr3_aa: CASSVETGADTEAFF; d_call: NA; v_call: TRBV9; clone_size: NA; j_call: TRBJ1-1
cdr3_nt: TGTGCCAGCAGTGAAAGGTGGACAGGTCTTGAGCAGTTCTTC; cdr3_aa: CASSERWTGLEQFF; d_call: TRBD1; v_call: TRBV6-1; clone_size: few; j_call: TRBJ2-1
cdr3_nt: TGTGCCACCAGACTAGCGGGGACACCAGGTGGGCAGTACTTC; cdr3_aa: CATRLAGTPGGQYF; d_call: TRBD2; v_call: TRBV27; clone_size: NA; j_call: TRBJ2-7
cdr3_nt: TGTGCCAGCAGTTTGTGGTGGAATCAGCCCCAGCATTTT; cdr3_aa: CASSLWWNQPQHF; d_call: NA; v_call: TRBV28; clone_size: many; j_call: TRBJ1-5
cdr3_nt: TGCAGTGCCCACCGAGCCGATGAGCAGTTCTTC; cdr3_aa: CSAHRADEQFF; d_call: NA; v_call: TRBV20-1; clone_size: many; j_call: TRBJ2-1
cdr3_nt: TGCGCCAGCAGCTTGTTAGTCCCAGGGTACTACACCTTC; cdr3_aa: CASSLLVPGYYTF; d_call: NA; v_call: TRBV5-1; clone_size: few; j_call: TRBJ1-2
cdr3_nt: TGTGCCAGCAGCCCCGGGACTAGCGGGAGGGCCGGTCTAGAGACCCAGTACTTC; cdr3_aa: CASSPGTSGRAGLETQYF; d_call: TRBD2; v_call: TRBV11-2; clone_size: many; j_call: TRBJ2-5
cdr3_nt: TGTGCCAGCAGCCCGGCGGACCTAGGAGATGAAAAACTGTTTTTT; cdr3_aa: CASSPADLGDEKLFF; d_call: NA; v_call: TRBV3-1; clone_size: NA; j_call: TRBJ1-4
cdr3_nt: TGCAGTGCTAGAGTTGCTCAGACGGAGAGTTACGAGCAGTACTTC; cdr3_aa: CSARVAQTESYEQYF; d_call: NA; v_call: TRBV20-1; clone_size: many; j_call: TRBJ2-7
cdr3_nt: TGCAGCGTGGAGGGTTTCGGGGAGCTGTTTTTT; cdr3_aa: CSVEGFGELFF; d_call: NA; v_call: TRBV29-1; clone_size: NA; j_call: TRBJ2-2
cdr3_nt: TGTGCCTGGAGGGGACAGGGCGGAATCAATGAGCAGTTCTTC; cdr3_aa: CAWRGQGGINEQFF; d_call: TRBD1; v_call: TRBV30; clone_size: many; j_call: TRBJ2-1
cdr3_nt: TGTGCCAGCAGCCAAGCAGGGGCTACTACTTACAATGAGCAGTTCTTC; cdr3_aa: CASSQAGATTYNEQFF; d_call: NA; v_call: TRBV4-2; clone_size: NA; j_call: TRBJ2-1
cdr3_nt: TGTGCCAGCAGCTTGGTAGTAAATCAGCCCCAGCATTTT; cdr3_aa: CASSLVVNQPQHF; d_call: NA; v_call: TRBV5-5; clone_size: NA; j_call: TRBJ1-5
cdr3_nt: TGTGCCAGCAGCCAAGTTGATCGTCTAGCGGGAGGGTCTGGCCACAATGAGCAGTTCTTC; cdr3_aa: CASSQVDRLAGGSGHNEQFF; d_call: TRBD2; v_call: TRBV4-2; clone_size: NA; j_call: TRBJ2-1
cdr3_nt: TGTGCCAGCAGCCCTGGCAGGGTTCAGGGTCAGCCCCAGCATTTT; cdr3_aa: CASSPGRVQGQPQHF; d_call: NA; v_call: TRBV5-8; clone_size: few; j_call: TRBJ1-5
cdr3_nt: TGTGCCAGCTCACCCTCCGGGACAGGGAACACCGGGGAGCTGTTTTTT; cdr3_aa: CASSPSGTGNTGELFF; d_call: TRBD1; v_call: TRBV18; clone_size: many; j_call: TRBJ2-2
cdr3_nt: TGTGCCCAAGGGGGGACAGGGGTTGATTCACCCCTCCACTTT; cdr3_aa: CAQGGTGVDSPLHF; d_call: TRBD1; v_call: TRBV2; clone_size: many; j_call: TRBJ1-6